A single sample gave rise to the 9 T cell receptor beta chains below, sequenced in a study of T cells in Graves' hyperthyroidism and ophthalmopathy. Amplification targeted TCR beta CDR3 regions from RNA transcripts. Carried out on the TCR CDR3, a first-round RT-PCR used the HTBI primer set. TCRdb passed the multiplex PCR reads through MiXCR, listing each CDR3 protein once. In the table there are approximately 560,000 distinct CDR3 sequences, about 43% of which are singletons. The specimen sequenced was peripheral blood or thyroid tissue (not recorded which). Source of these receptors: a woman under 30 with Graves' hyperthyroidism.

This rearrangement joins TRBV6-5 to TRBJ1-1; D is unresolved. Germline lookup yields CDR1 MNHEY and CDR2 SVGAGI. This CDR3 is 11 amino acids long. V was trimmed by 2 bases and J by 10 bases, leaving 8 bases between them. CDR3 sequence: CASSYVGRAFF. CDR3 coding DNA: TGTGCCAGCAGTTACGTAGGAAGAGCTTTCTTT.

This sequence joins TRBV4-3 and TRBJ2-7; D may match TRBD1 or TRBD2 (5 bases each). Germline loops: CDR1 LGHNA, CDR2 YSLEER. There are 14 residues in the CDR3. The V and J ends lost 6 bases and 3 bases respectively, with 15 bases between them. The CDR3 loop reads CASRRDDSSYEQYF. The CDR3 DNA sequence: TGCGCCAGCAGGAGGGATGACAGCAGCTACGAGCAGTACTTC.

This sequence joins TRBV2 and TRBJ2-7; D gene uncertain. CDR3 size: 13 residues. Trimming removed 1 base at V and 2 bases at J, with 6 bases between. Germline V gene data show CDR1 as SNHLY and CDR2 as FYNNEI. CDR3 sequence reads: CASSEGSPYEQYF. CDR3 nucleotide sequence: TGTGCCAGCAGTGAAGGGAGTCCCTACGAGCAGTACTTC.

The chain uses TRBV6-4 and TRBJ1-2; the match to TRBD1 covers 10 bases. With 4 bases clipped from V and 6 bases from J, the junction kept 5 bases outside the gene matches. The CDR3 consists of 14 residues. Germline V gene lookup returns CDR1 MRHNA and CDR2 SNTAGT. In DNA form, the CDR3 reads TGTGCCAGCAGTGCCTTAGGGACAGGGGATGGCTACACCTTC. Amino acids: CASSALGTGDGYTF.

This chain connects TRBV7-2 to TRBJ1-2; D gene unclear. The CDR3 runs 12 residues. Germline V gene lookup returns CDR1 SGHTA and CDR2 FQGNSA. The ends were cut back, 5 bases at V and 7 bases at J, with 11 bases in the middle. The CDR3 protein is CASSPASRGYTF. CDR3 bases: TGTGCCAGCAGCCCGGCTTCGCGTGGCTACACCTTC.

V gene TRBV20-1 combines with J gene TRBJ2-5, with D perhaps being TRBD1 or TRBD2 (5 bases each). CDR3 length: 14 residues. Germline V gene lookup returns CDR1 DFQATT and CDR2 SNEGSKA (reference sequence). Trimming removed 5 bases at V and 2 bases at J, with 15 bases between. CDR3 nucleotides: TGCAGTGCTGGGAAGGGGACGGGGCAAGAGACCCAGTACTTC. Its protein is CSAGKGTGQETQYF.

The table lists this clonotype with a count of one. This chain joins TRBV10-3 and TRBJ1-4, with TRBD1 identical over 7 bases. Germline V gene data show CDR1 as ENHRY and CDR2 as SYGVKD. The CDR3 runs to 11 residues. Unmatched junction bases numbered 8, after V lost 10 bases and J lost 12 bases. The CDR3 here is CATHAQGELFF. The CDR3 DNA reads TGTGCCACCCACGCCCAGGGGGAACTGTTTTTT.

For this clonotype: The junction and the germline gene differ at one end; a read error may be behind it. This chain uses TRBV7-8 with TRBJ1-5; D unresolved. The CDR3 runs 17 residues. Germline-derived CDR1 and CDR2 are SGHVS and FQNEAQ. The chain's CDR3 is CASSLVRVLNSNQPQHF. CDR3 bases: TGTGCCAGTAGCTTAGTCCGGGTCCTCAATAGCAATCAGCCCCAGCATTTT.

Comment on this clonotype: Mismatch with germline at one junction end may stem from a read error. The chain is built from TRBV5-1 and TRBJ2-7; TRBD1 matches 7 bases. This CDR3 is 14 amino acids long. Germline V gives CDR1 SGHRS, CDR2 YFSETQ. The CDR3 DNA is TGTGCCAGCAGCTTAGGACAGGTCTCCTACGAGCAGTACTTC. Translating gives CASSLGQVSYEQYF.